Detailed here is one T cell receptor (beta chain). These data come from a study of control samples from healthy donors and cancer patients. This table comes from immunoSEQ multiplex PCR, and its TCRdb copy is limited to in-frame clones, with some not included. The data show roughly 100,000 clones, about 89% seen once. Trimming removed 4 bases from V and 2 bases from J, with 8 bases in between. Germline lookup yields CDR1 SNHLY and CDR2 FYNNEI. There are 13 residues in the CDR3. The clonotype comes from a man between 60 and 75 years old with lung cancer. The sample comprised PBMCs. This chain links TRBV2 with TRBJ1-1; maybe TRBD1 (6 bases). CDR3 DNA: TGTGCCAGCAGTGCGGACAGAAACACTGAAGCTTTCTTT. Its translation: CASSADRNTEAFF.